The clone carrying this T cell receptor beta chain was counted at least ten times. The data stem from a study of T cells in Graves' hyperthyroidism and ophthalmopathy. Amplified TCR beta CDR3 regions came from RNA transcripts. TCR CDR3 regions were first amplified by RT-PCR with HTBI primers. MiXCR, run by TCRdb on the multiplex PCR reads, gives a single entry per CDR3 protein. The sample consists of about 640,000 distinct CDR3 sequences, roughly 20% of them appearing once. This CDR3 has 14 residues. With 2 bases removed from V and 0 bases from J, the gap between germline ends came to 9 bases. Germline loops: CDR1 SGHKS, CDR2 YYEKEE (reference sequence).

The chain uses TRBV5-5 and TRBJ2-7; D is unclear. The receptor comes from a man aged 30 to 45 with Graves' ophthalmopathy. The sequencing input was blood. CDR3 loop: CASSFPWDSYEQYF. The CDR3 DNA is TGTGCCAGCAGCTTCCCTTGGGACTCCTACGAGCAGTACTTC.